This T cell receptor (beta chain) was recorded in a study of blood T cell repertoires in COVID-19. Across the study: The United States, Italy and Spain provided the acute and convalescent COVID-19 samples.

Clones were read by immunoSEQ multiplex PCR, and TCRdb kept only the in-frame ones, dropping some. This sample has approximately 200,000 clones, with 88% found just once. The length of the CDR3 is 18 residues. Unmatched junction bases numbered 8, after V lost 5 bases and J lost 0 bases. CDR1 and CDR2 from the germline V gene are SGHDN and FVKESK. The J gene is TRBJ2-3, the V gene TRBV14, with TRBD2 matching over 13 bases. This clonotype originated in a man aged 18 to 30 with active or convalescent COVID-19. The source material was peripheral blood. CDR3 amino acids: CASSTGTSGIISTDTQYF. CDR3 DNA: TGTGCCAGCAGCACCGGGACTAGCGGGATTATTAGCACAGATACGCAGTATTTT.